Below are 10 T cell receptor beta chains sequenced from a single sample in a study of blood T cells in healthy people across ages. Combining a sample-barcoded 5' primer with a J-beta primer mix, a second PCR ran for roughly 7 to 12 cycles. TCRdb itself ran the 5' RACE reads through MiXCR, one entry per CDR3 protein. Altogether hundreds of thousands of distinct CDR3 sequences are present, 49% being singletons, with the ten largest covering 30% to 40%. The sample consisted of blood. Receptors were obtained from a woman aged 60-75 years in good health.

The gene calls are TRBV7-9 and TRBJ1-1; tentatively, D is TRBD1 (6 bases). The CDR3 extends over 14 amino acids. Germline V gives CDR1 SEHNR, CDR2 FQNEAQ (reference sequence). The V gene lost 4 bases and the J gene lost 4 bases, with 13 bases spanning the gap. The CDR3 reads CASSSTTGSTEAFF. CDR3 nucleotides: TGTGCCAGCAGCTCGACTACAGGGAGCACTGAAGCTTTCTTT. The full variable domain, in which reference TRBV7-9 and TRBJ1-1 provide the parts outside the CDR3, is DTGVSQNPRHKITKRGQNVTFRCDPISEHNRLYWYRQTLGQGPEFLTYFQNEAQLEKSRLLSDRFSAERPKGSFSTLEIQRTEQGDSAMYLCASSSTTGSTEAFFGQGTRLTVV.

This clonotype was detected a few times. V and J are TRBV12-3 or TRBV12-4 and TRBJ1-6, with TRBD1 matching over 7 bases. The CDR3 is made up of 13 amino acids. V lost 10 bases, J lost 9 bases, and 9 bases stayed unmatched. CDR3 region: CATSGQGGSPLHF. As DNA, the CDR3 is TGTGCCACCTCGGGGCAGGGGGGTTCACCCCTCCACTTT.

The gene calls are TRBV20-1 and TRBJ2-3; D not certain. The CDR3 consists of 14 residues. Trimming removed 6 bases at V and 0 bases at J, with 13 bases between. Germline CDR1 reads DFQATT; CDR2 reads SNEGSKA (reference sequence). CDR3 DNA sequence: TGCAGTGCCCCCCCCAGTGGGAGCACAGATACGCAGTATTTT. The encoded protein is CSAPPSGSTDTQYF.

V and J are TRBV29-1 and TRBJ2-7; perhaps TRBD2 as D (5 bases). Germline-derived CDR1 and CDR2 are SQVTM and ANQGSEA. The CDR3 length is 12 residues. The chain's CDR3 is CSGRGGGYEQYF. In nucleotides, the CDR3 is TGCAGTGGGAGAGGAGGAGGTTACGAGCAGTACTTC.

This clonotype appeared a few times. The chain has TRBV20-1 and TRBJ2-1; 11 bases agree with TRBD2. Germline CDR1 and CDR2: DFQATT and SNEGSKA (reference sequence). Germline trimming cut 2 bases from V and 9 bases from J; bases unmatched to any gene: 6. This CDR3 region has 14 residues. The CDR3 loop reads CSARLAGGAIEQFF. CDR3 DNA sequence: TGCAGTGCTAGACTAGCGGGAGGTGCCATTGAGCAGTTCTTC.

On this clonotype itself: One end of the junction fails to match germline, which may point to a read error. The chain couples TRBV7-2 to TRBJ2-1; no clear D gene. Per the germline V gene, CDR1 is SGHTA and CDR2 is FQGNSA. There are 16 residues in the CDR3. CDR3 sequence (DNA): TGTGCCGGCAGCTTAGTCGGCGGAGTCCCATACAATGAGCAGTTCTTC. Translation: CAGSLVGGVPYNEQFF.

This clonotype was picked up a small number of times. The rearrangement joins TRBV7-2 to TRBJ2-1, with TRBD2 identical over 14 bases. Germline V lookup: CDR1 SGHTA, CDR2 FQGNSA. CDR3 size: 17 residues. The J segment lost 8 bases and the V segment lost 1 base, leaving 7 bases of the junction unmatched. CDR3 sequence: CASSLVTSGREFYEQFF. The CDR3 region has the DNA TGTGCCAGCAGCTTAGTGACTAGCGGGAGGGAGTTCTATGAGCAGTTCTTC.

This clonotype occurred once. This chain joins TRBV7-4 and TRBJ1-1; D is perhaps TRBD1 (6 bases). The length of the CDR3 is 14 residues. The V end lost 9 bases, the J end lost 3 bases, and 17 bases lay between the germline ends. Per germline, CDR1 SGHVT and CDR2 SQSDAQ. CDR3 coding DNA: TGTGCCAGGGATCTTTCAGAGGGGGACACTGAAGCTTTCTTT. Residues: CARDLSEGDTEAFF.

This chain connects TRBV7-2 to TRBJ2-7, with 7 bases identical to TRBD2. The CDR3 is made up of 14 amino acids. From germline, CDR1 is SGHTA and CDR2 FQGNSA. V shed 5 bases, J shed 0 bases, and the junction held 4 bases outside the gene matches. The CDR3 here is CASSRSGGSYEQYF. CDR3 coding DNA: TGTGCCAGCAGCCGATCGGGGGGCTCCTACGAGCAGTACTTC.

This clonotype was found once. The chain joins TRBV3-1 to TRBJ2-2; the D call may be TRBD1 or TRBD2 (6 bases each). CDR3 size: 14 residues. V lost 1 base and J 5 bases, leaving 8 bases between the germline ends. Germline lookup yields CDR1 LGHDT and CDR2 YNNKEL (reference sequence). This CDR3 is CASSQGRGTGELFF. The CDR3 DNA follows: TGTGCCAGCAGCCAAGGGAGGGGGACCGGGGAGCTGTTTTTT.